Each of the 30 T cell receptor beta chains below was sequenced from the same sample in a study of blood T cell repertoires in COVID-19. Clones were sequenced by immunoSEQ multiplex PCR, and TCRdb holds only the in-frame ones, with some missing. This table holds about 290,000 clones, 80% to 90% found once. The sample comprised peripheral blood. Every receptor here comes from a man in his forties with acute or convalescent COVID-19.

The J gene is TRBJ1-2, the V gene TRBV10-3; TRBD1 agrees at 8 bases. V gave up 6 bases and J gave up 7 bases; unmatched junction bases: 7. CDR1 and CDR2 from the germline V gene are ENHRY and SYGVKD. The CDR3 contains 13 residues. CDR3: CAISPTGEVGYTF. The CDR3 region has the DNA TGTGCCATCAGCCCGACAGGGGAGGTTGGCTACACCTTC.

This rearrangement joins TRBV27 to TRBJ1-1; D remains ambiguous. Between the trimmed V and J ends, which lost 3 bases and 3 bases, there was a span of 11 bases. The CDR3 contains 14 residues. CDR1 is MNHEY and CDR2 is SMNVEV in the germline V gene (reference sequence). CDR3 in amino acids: CASSLRPRDTEAFF. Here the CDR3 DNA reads TGTGCCAGCAGTTTGCGGCCGCGGGACACTGAAGCTTTCTTT.

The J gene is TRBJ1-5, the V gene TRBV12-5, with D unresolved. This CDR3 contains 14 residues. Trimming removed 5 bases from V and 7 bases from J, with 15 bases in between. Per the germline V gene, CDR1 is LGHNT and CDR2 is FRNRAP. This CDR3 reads CASGGSGLRQPQHF. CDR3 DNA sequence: TGTGCTAGTGGTGGGTCGGGGTTGAGGCAGCCCCAGCATTTT. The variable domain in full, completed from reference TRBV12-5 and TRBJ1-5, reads DARVTQTPRHKVTEMGQEVTMRCQPILGHNTVFWYRQTMMQGLELLAYFRNRAPLDDSGMPKDRFSAEMPDATLATLKIQPSEPRDSAVYFCASGGSGLRQPQHFGDGTRLSIL.

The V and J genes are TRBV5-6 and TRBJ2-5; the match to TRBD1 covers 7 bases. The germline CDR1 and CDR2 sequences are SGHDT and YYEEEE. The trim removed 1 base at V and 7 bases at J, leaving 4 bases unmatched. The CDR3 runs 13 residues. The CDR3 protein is CASSLKGAATQYF. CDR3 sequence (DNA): TGTGCCAGCAGCTTGAAGGGGGCGGCGACCCAGTACTTC.

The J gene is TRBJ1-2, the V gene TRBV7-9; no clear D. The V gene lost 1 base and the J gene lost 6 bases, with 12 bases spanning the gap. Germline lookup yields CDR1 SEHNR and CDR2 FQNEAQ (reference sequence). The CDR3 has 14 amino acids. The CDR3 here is CASSLGRGVDGYTF. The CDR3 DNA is TGTGCCAGCAGCTTAGGACGGGGAGTGGATGGCTACACCTTC.

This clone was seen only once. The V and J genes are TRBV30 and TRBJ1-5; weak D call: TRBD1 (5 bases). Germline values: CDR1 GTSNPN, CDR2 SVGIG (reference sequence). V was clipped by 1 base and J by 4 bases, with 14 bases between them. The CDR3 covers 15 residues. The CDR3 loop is CAWSGKGLWNQPQHF. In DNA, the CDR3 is TGTGCCTGGAGTGGTAAGGGGCTTTGGAATCAGCCCCAGCATTTT.

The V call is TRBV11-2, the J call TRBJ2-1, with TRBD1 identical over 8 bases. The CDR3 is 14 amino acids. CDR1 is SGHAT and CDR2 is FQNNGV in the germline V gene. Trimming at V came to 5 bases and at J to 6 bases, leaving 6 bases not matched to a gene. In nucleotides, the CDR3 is TGTGCCAGCAGCACAAACCAGGGGGCCAATGAGCAGTTCTTC. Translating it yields CASSTNQGANEQFF.

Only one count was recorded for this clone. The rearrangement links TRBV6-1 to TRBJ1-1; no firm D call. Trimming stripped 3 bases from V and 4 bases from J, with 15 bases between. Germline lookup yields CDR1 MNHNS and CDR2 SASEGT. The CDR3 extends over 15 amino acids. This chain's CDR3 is CASSDPSGDGTEAFF. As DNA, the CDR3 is TGTGCCAGCAGTGATCCTTCTGGAGATGGCACTGAAGCTTTCTTT.

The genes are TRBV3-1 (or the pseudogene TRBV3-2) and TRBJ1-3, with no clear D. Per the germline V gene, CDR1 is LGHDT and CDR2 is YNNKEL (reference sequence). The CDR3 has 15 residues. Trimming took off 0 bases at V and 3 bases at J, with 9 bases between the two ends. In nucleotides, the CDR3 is TGTGCCAGCAGCCAAGACGGGTTCAGTGGAAACACCATATATTTT. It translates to CASSQDGFSGNTIYF.

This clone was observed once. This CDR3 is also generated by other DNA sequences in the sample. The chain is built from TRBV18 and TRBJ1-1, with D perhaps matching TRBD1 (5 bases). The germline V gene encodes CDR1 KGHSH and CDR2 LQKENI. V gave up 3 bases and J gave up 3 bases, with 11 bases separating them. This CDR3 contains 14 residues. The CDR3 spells CASSPAGGDTEAFF. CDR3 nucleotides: TGTGCCAGCTCACCTGCCGGGGGGGACACTGAAGCTTTCTTT.

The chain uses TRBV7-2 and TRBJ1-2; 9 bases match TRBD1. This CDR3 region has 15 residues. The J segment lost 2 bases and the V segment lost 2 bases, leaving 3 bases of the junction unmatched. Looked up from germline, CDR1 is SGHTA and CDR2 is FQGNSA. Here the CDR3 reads CASSLTGGLNYGYTF. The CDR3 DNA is TGTGCCAGCAGCTTAACAGGGGGCCTCAACTATGGCTACACCTTC.

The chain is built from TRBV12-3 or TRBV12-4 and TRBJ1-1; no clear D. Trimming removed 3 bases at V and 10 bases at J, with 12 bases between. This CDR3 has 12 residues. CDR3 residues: CASSFFPSVAFF. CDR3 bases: TGTGCCAGCAGTTTCTTCCCATCGGTAGCTTTCTTT.

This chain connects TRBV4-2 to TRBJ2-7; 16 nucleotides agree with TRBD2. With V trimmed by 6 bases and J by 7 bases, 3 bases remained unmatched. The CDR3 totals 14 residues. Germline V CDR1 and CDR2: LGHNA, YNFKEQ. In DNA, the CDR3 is TGTGCCAGCAGTCCGGGACTAGCGGGGGGGGAGCAGTACTTC. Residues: CASSPGLAGGEQYF.

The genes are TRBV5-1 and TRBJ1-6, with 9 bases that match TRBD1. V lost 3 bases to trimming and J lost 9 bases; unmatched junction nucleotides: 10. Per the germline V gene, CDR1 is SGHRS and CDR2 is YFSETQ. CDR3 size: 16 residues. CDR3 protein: CASSSLGGTGSSPLHF. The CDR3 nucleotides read TGCGCCAGCAGCTCATTAGGGGGGACAGGGAGTTCACCCCTCCACTTT.

The CDR3 is CSVASGGNYGYTF. In DNA form, the CDR3 reads TGCAGCGTTGCCTCAGGGGGGAACTATGGCTACACCTTC. The J gene is TRBJ1-2, the V gene TRBV29-1, with 7 nucleotides matching TRBD1. This CDR3 has 13 residues. After removal of 4 bases from V and 2 bases from J, the junction contained 4 bases not matched to a gene. Germline CDR1 SQVTM, CDR2 ANQGSEA.

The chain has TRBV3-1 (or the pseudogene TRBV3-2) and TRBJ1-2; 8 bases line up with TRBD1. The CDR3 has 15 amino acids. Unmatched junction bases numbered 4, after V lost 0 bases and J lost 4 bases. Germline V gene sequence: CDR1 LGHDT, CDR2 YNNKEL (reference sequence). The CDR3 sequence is CASSQDVTGAYGYTF. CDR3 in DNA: TGTGCCAGCAGCCAAGACGTGACAGGGGCCTATGGCTACACCTTC.

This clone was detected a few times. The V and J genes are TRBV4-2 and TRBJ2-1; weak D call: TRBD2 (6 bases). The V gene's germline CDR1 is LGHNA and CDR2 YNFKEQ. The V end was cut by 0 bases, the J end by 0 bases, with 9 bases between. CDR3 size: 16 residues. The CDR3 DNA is TGTGCCAGCAGCCAAGATGCGGGGAGCTCCTACAATGAGCAGTTCTTC. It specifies CASSQDAGSSYNEQFF.

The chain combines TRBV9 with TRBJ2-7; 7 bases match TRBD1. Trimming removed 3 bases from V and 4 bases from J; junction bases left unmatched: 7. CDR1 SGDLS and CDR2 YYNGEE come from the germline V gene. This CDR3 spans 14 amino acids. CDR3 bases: TGTGCCAGCAGCGCGTACGAGGGGGCGTACGAGCAGTACTTC. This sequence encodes CASSAYEGAYEQYF.

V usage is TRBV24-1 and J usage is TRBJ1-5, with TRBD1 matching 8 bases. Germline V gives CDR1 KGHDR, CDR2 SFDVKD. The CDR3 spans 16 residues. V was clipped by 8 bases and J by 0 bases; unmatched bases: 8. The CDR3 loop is CATNRTGSYSNQPQHF. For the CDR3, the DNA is TGTGCCACCAACCGGACAGGGAGTTATAGCAATCAGCCCCAGCATTTT.

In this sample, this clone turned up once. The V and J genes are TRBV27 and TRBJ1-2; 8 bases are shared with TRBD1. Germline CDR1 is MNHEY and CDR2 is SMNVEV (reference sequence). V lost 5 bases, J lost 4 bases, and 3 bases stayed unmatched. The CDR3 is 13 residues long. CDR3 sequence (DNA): TGTGCCAGCAGTGGAACAGGGGGCTATGGCTACACCTTC. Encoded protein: CASSGTGGYGYTF.

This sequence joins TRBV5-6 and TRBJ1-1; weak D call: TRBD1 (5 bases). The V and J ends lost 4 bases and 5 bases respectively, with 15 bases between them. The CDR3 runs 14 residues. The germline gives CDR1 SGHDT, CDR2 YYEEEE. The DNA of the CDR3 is TGTGCCAGCAGCCCCGGCGGAGGGGAGACTGAAGCTTTCTTT. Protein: CASSPGGGETEAFF.

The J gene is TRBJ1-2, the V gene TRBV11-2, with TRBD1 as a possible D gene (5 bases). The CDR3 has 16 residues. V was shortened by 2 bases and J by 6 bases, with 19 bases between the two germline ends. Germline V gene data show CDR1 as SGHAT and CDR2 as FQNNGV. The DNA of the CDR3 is TGTGCCAGCAGCTTATCAATCTGGGGGGGGACGAATGGCTACACCTTC. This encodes CASSLSIWGGTNGYTF.

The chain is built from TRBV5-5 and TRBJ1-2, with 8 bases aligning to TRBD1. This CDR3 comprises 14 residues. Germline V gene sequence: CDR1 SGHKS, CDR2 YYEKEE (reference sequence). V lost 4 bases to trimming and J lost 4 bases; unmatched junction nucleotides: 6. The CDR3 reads CASSLQGAIYGYTF. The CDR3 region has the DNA TGTGCCAGCAGCCTCCAGGGGGCCATCTATGGCTACACCTTC.

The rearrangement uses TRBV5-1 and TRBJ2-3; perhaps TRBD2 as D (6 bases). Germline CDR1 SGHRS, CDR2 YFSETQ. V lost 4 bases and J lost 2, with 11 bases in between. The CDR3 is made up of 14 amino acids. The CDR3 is CASSRDSITDTQYF. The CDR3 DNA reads TGCGCCAGCAGCAGGGACTCGATCACAGATACGCAGTATTTT.

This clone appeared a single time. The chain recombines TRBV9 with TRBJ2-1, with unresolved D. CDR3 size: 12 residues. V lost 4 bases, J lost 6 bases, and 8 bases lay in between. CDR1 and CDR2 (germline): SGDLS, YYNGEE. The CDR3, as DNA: TGTGCCAGCAGCCCTCTGCGCAATGAGCAGTTCTTC. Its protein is CASSPLRNEQFF.

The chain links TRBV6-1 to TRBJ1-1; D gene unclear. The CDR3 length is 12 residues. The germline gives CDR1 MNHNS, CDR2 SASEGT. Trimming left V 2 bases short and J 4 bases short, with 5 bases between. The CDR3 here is CASSEPFTEAFF. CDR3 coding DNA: TGTGCCAGCAGTGAACCTTTCACTGAAGCTTTCTTT.

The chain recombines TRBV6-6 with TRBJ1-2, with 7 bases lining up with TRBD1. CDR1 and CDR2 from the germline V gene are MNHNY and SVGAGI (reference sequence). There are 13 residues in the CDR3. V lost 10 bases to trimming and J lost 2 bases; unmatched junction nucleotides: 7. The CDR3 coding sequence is TGTGCCACCCGGGGACAGCGGAACTATGGCTACACCTTC. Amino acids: CATRGQRNYGYTF.

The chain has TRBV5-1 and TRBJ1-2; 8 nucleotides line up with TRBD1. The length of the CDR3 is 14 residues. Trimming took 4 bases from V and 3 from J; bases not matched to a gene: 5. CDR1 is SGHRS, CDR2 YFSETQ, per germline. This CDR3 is CASSKQGEDYGYTF. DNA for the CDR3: TGCGCCAGCAGCAAACAGGGGGAGGACTATGGCTACACCTTC.

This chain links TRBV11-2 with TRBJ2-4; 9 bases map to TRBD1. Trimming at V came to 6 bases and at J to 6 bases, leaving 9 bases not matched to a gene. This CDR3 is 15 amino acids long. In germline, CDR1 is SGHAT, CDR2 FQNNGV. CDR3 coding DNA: TGTGCCAGCAGACCCTTGGGACAGGGAGGAAACATTCAGTACTTC. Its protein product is CASRPLGQGGNIQYF.

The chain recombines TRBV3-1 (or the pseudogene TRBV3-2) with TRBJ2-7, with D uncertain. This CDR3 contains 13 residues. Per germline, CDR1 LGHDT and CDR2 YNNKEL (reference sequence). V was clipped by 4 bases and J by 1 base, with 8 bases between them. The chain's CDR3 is CASSRRGSYEQYF. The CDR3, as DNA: TGTGCCAGCAGCCGACGCGGTTCCTACGAGCAGTACTTC.